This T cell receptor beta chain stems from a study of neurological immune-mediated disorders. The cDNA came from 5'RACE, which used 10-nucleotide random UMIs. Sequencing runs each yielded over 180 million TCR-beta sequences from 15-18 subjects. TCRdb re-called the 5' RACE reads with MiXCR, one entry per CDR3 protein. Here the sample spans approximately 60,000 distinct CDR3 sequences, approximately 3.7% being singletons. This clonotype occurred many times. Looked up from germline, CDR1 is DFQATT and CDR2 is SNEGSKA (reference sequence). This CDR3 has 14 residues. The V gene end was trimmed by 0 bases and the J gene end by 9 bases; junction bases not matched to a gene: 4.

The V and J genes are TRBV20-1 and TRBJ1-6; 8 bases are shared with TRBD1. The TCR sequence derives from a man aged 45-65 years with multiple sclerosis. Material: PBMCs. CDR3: CSARDFTGGSPLHF. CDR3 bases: TGCAGTGCTAGAGATTTTACAGGGGGTTCACCCCTCCACTTT.